This TCR beta chain was sequenced for a study of T cell responses to AZD1222 COVID-19 vaccine. Study observations and caveats: Reports indicate that nearly half of spike-specific TCRs are directed at unmutated variant regions. In a largely white British group with more females than males, clonal diversity was possibly underestimated.

As regards this clone: Its target is unknown.

The assay was immunoSEQ multiplex PCR, and TCRdb's table has in-frame clones only and misses some. The sample contains more than 90,000 clones, about 88% of which appear only once. Pooling covered second doses at about 4 or about 12 weeks. V dropped 3 bases and J dropped 3 bases, with 11 bases sitting between them. CDR1 is LNHDA and CDR2 is SQIVND in the germline V gene (reference sequence). The CDR3 has 14 amino acids. V and J are TRBV19 and TRBJ1-2, with D unclear. The sample here was peripheral blood, taken 28 days after the second AZD1222 dose. The TCR comes from an adult who received the AZD1222 COVID-19 vaccine. CDR3 protein: CASSINSADYGYTF. The DNA for the CDR3 is TGTGCCAGTAGTATTAACAGTGCTGACTATGGCTACACCTTC.